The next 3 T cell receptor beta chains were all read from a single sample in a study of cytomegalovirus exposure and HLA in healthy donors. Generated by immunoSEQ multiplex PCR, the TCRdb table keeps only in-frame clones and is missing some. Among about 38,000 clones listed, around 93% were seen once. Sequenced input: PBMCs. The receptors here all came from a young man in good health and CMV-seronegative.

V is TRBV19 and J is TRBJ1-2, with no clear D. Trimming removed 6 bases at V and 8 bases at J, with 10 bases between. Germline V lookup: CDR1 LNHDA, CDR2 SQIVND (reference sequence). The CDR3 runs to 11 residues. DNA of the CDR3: TGTGCCAGTAGCCAGAATTCCGGCTACACCTTC. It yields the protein CASSQNSGYTF.

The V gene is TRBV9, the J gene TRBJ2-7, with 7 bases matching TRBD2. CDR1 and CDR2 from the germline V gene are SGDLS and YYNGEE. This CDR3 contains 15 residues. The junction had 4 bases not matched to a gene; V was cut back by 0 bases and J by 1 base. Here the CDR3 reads CASSVGSSGSYEQYF. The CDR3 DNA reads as TGTGCCAGCAGCGTAGGTTCTAGCGGTTCCTACGAGCAGTACTTC.

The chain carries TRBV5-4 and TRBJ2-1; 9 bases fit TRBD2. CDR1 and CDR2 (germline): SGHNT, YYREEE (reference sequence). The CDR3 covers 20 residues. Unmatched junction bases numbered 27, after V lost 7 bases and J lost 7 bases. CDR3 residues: CASEQLRLAGSGHFSNEQFF. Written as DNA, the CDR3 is TGTGCCAGCGAGCAGCTTAGGCTAGCGGGATCGGGGCACTTCTCGAATGAGCAGTTCTTC. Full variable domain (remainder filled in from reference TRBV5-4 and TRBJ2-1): ETGVTQSPTHLIKTRGQQVTLRCSSQSGHNTVSWYQQALGQGPQFIFQYYREEENGRGNFPPRFSGLQFPNYSSELNVNALELDDSALYLCASEQLRLAGSGHFSNEQFFGPGTRLTVL.